These 13 T cell receptor beta chains were sequenced from one sample in a study of regulatory T cells in long-lasting Graves disease. Time point specified: persistent/refractory GD, antithyroid drugs over 5 years with positive TRAb. PBMC RNA was the source of the TCR library. Arm-PCR with iRepertoire HTBI primers amplified the CDR3 regions for these TCR beta libraries. One entry per CDR3 protein, called by TCRdb with MiXCR from the multiplex PCR reads. The table lists 400,000 to 500,000 distinct CDR3 sequences, approximately 22% of them singletons. Sample: peripheral blood mononuclear cells (PBMCs), taken when the disease was refractory, from a patient treated with antithyroid drugs. These receptors all stem from a female donor with Graves disease.

V gene TRBV20-1 combines with J gene TRBJ2-4, with TRBD2 as a possible D gene (5 bases). The CDR3 runs to 17 residues. Germline lookup yields CDR1 DFQATT and CDR2 SNEGSKA (reference sequence). Trimming took off 3 bases at V and 2 bases at J, with 20 bases between the two ends. CDR3 sequence: CSASPFDGELPKNIQYF. In DNA, the CDR3 is TGCAGTGCTAGTCCCTTCGACGGGGAACTACCCAAAAACATTCAGTACTTC.

This clonotype showed up just a few times. The V gene is TRBV7-3, the J gene TRBJ2-4, with D uncertain. CDR1 and CDR2 (germline): SGHTA, FQGTGA. CDR3 length: 11 residues. Between the trimmed V and J ends, which lost 5 bases and 7 bases, there was a span of 6 bases. In DNA form, the CDR3 reads TGTGCCAGCAGCCAGCGTAACATTCAGTACTTC. Translating it yields CASSQRNIQYF.

At least ten counts were recorded for this clonotype. V usage is TRBV5-5 and J usage is TRBJ2-1; 12 bases match TRBD2. This CDR3 is built from 14 residues. V was clipped by 4 bases and J by 6 bases; unmatched bases: 2. CDR1 and CDR2 (germline): SGHKS, YYEKEE (reference sequence). CDR3 coding DNA: TGTGCCAGCAGCCCGGGACTAGCGGGCAATGAGCAGTTCTTC. Translated: CASSPGLAGNEQFF.

V gene TRBV4-1 combines with J gene TRBJ2-7; no reliable D call. The V end lost 5 bases, the J end lost 0 bases, and 20 bases lay between the germline ends. From germline, CDR1 is MGHRA and CDR2 YSYEKL. The CDR3 has 17 residues. The DNA for the CDR3 is TGCGCCAGCAGCTACCGGGCTCCGACGTTGAGCTCCTACGAGCAGTACTTC. It translates to CASSYRAPTLSSYEQYF.

This clonotype showed up just once. The rearrangement joins TRBV20-1 to TRBJ1-2; a weak D match, TRBD1 (5 bases). The CDR3 runs to 13 residues. V was trimmed by 0 bases and J by 8 bases, leaving 13 bases between them. Germline CDR1 and CDR2: DFQATT and SNEGSKA (reference sequence). The CDR3 DNA reads TGCAGTGCTAGAGATATGGGACTTTACGGCTACACCTTC. Protein sequence: CSARDMGLYGYTF.

This clonotype was detected many times. The chain is built from TRBV28 and TRBJ1-4; D ambiguous. CDR1 is MDHEN, CDR2 SYDVKM, per germline. The CDR3 has 14 residues. V lost 4 bases, J lost 5 bases, and 11 bases lay in between. The CDR3 DNA is TGTGCCAGCAGTTCCCACGGGAGGAATGAAAAACTGTTTTTT. This gives the protein CASSSHGRNEKLFF.

This clonotype has just a few counts. V gene TRBV20-1 combines with J gene TRBJ1-1; 7 bases map to TRBD1. The CDR3 spans 15 residues. Germline V lookup: CDR1 DFQATT, CDR2 SNEGSKA (reference sequence). Unmatched junction bases numbered 4, after V lost 0 bases and J lost 0 bases. CDR3 loop: CSAREEQGMNTEAFF. The CDR3 DNA is TGCAGTGCTAGAGAGGAACAGGGGATGAACACTGAAGCTTTCTTT.

The sample holds many counts of this clonotype. The genes are TRBV20-1 and TRBJ2-7, with D possibly being TRBD1 (6 bases). CDR3 length: 12 amino acids. Per germline, CDR1 DFQATT and CDR2 SNEGSKA (reference sequence). CDR3 in amino acids: CSARDNSYEQYF. In DNA, the CDR3 is TGCAGCGCCCGGGACAACTCCTACGAGCAGTACTTC.

There are many counts of this clonotype. This sequence joins TRBV6-9 and TRBJ1-1; D call uncertain. The V and J ends lost 2 bases and 0 bases respectively, with 7 bases between them. Germline V gives CDR1 MNHGY, CDR2 SVAAGI. There are 14 residues in the CDR3. The CDR3 bases are TGTGCCAGCAGTTATCCCGAGATGAACACTGAAGCTTTCTTT. This encodes CASSYPEMNTEAFF.

The sample holds a few counts of this clonotype. CDR3 sequence reads: CSAQPGGTGTYEQYF. The DNA for the CDR3 is TGCAGTGCCCAACCTGGGGGGACAGGGACCTACGAGCAGTACTTC. The chain has TRBV20-1 and TRBJ2-7; 9 bases align to TRBD1. The CDR3 sequence is 15 residues long. Germline V gene lookup returns CDR1 DFQATT and CDR2 SNEGSKA (reference sequence). The V gene end was trimmed by 6 bases and the J gene end by 2 bases; junction bases not matched to a gene: 11.

This clonotype occurred many times. The rearrangement joins TRBV10-3 to TRBJ2-2; tentative D call: TRBD1 (5 bases). In germline, CDR1 is ENHRY, CDR2 SYGVKD. V lost 0 bases, J lost 2 bases, and 10 bases lay in between. This CDR3 comprises 16 residues. The CDR3: CAISESLTANTGELFF. The CDR3 DNA is TGTGCCATCAGTGAGTCCCTGACAGCCAACACCGGGGAGCTGTTTTTT.

This clonotype was recorded only once. Possible read error: a much larger clone is one base away. The chain combines TRBV6-9 with TRBJ2-7; the D gene could be TRBD1 or TRBD2 (7 bases each). Germline V lookup: CDR1 MNHGY, CDR2 SVAAGI. The CDR3 totals 14 residues. In DNA form, the CDR3 reads TGTGCCAGCAGTTACTTTGCGAAGGGCAGGGGGGGATCTTTC. Translation gives CASSYFAKGRGGSF.

This clonotype turned up a few times. V and J are TRBV19 and TRBJ2-7, with TRBD2 matching 11 bases. This CDR3 comprises 16 residues. The V gene's germline CDR1 is LNHDA and CDR2 SQIVND (reference sequence). The V gene end was trimmed by 4 bases and the J gene end by 5 bases; junction bases not matched to a gene: 10. CDR3 DNA sequence: TGTGCCAGTAGTAAGTACCAGACTAGCGGGAATGACGAGCAGTACTTC. It codes for CASSKYQTSGNDEQYF.